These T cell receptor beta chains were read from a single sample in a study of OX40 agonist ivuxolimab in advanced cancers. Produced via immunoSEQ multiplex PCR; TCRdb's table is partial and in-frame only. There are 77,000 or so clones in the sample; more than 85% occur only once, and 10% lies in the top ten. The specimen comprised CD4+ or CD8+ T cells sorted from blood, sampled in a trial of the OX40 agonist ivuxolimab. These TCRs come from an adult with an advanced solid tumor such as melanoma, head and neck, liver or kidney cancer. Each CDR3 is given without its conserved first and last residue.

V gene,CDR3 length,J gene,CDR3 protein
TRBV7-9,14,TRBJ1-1,ASYPHQGETNTEAF
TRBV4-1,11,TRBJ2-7,ASSQVSALEQY
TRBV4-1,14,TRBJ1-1,ASSQGLDRGKTEAF
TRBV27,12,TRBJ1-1,ASSLSGGGTEAF
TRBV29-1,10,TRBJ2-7,SVTDNTYEQY
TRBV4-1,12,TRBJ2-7,ASSQQTGFYEQY
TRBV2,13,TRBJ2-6,ASSEINSGANVLT
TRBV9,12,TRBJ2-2,ASSFSLLTGELF
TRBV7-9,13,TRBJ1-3,ASSSPRGTGNTIY
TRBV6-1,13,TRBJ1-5,ASSDSRTGGQPQH
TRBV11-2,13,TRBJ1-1,ASSLGVGQRTEAF
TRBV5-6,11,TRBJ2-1,ASSLRGFDEQF
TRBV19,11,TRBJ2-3,ASSPSESDTQY
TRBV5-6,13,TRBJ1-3,ASSLYRGLGNTIY
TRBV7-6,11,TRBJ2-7,ASSPLSSYEQY
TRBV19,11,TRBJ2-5,ASSMAGWETQY
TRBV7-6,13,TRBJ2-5,ASSLWTSGRETQY
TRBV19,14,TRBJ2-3,ASSTATSVRTDTQY
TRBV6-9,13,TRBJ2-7,ASADPTGPGDEQY
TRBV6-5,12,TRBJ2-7,ASSYLAPTYEQY
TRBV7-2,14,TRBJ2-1,ASSLDGGGPYNEQF
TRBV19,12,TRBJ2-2,ASSRARGTGELF
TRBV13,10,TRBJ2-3,ASSSVADTQY
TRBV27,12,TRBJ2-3,ASSFYGVTDTQY
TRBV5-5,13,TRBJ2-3,ASSWVGQLTDTQY
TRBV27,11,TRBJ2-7,ASSFVGAGEQY
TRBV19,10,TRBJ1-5,ASGAGDQPQH
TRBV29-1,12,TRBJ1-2,SVEDGRLNYGYT
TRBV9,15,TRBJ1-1,ASSVVAQVGVNTEAF
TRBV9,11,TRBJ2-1,ASSPSGVNEQF
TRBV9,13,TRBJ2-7,ASSMGQGAVYEQY
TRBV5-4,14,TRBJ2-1,ASSLEGRGGPNEQF
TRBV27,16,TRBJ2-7,ASSPPPLHGGFSYEQY
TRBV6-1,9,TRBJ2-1,ASRAGTPKF
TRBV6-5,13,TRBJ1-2,ASSYSEGDGYGYT
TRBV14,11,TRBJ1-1,ASSQGRNTEAF
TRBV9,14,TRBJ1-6,ASSVDGTYYNSPLH
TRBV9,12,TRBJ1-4,ASSVDGGGEKLF
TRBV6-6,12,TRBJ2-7,ASSYVGVNYEQY
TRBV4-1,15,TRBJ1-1,ASSQDRAGSVNTEAF
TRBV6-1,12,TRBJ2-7,ASSETDRVYEQY
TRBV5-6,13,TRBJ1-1,ASSSPFWGRTEAF
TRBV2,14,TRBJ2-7,ASSEQGADWTYEQY
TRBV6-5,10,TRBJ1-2,ASSRDSYGYT
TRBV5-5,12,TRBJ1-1,ASSLTRGATEAF
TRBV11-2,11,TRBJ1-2,ASSLGGSGGYT
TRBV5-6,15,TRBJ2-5,ASSGLYRDSEQETQY
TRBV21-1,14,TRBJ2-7,ASSKERTGVINEQY
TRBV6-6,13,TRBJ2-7,ASSYSSGGSYEQY
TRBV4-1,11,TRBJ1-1,ASSQVFYAGAF
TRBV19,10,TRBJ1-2,ASTLGGYGYT
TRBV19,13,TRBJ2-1,ASSLQGAGYNEQF
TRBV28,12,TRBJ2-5,ASSLLTESETQY
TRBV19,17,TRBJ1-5,ASSIPGGEGLYSNQPQH
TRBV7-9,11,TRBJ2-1,ASSLGRYNEQF
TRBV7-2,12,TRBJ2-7,ASSLVEGDYEQY
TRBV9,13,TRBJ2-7,ASSVDGDWIGEQY
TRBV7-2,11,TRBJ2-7,ASSTTWGYEQY
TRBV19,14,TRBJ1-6,ASNSPKSSYNSPLH
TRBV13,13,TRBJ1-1,ASSLLTGMNTEAF